This note documents a single T cell receptor (beta chain) sequence. Other nucleotide sequences from this sample produce the same CDR3. This record comes from a study of T cell responses to AZD1222 COVID-19 vaccine. Produced via immunoSEQ multiplex PCR; TCRdb's table is partial and in-frame only. Of 100,000 or so clones listed, approximately 87% are singletons. The ends were cut back, 6 bases at V and 2 bases at J, with 7 bases in the middle. Looked up from germline, CDR1 is LNHDA and CDR2 is SQIVND (reference sequence). This CDR3 is built from 12 residues. The chain uses TRBV19 and TRBJ1-2, with a tentative D call TRBD1 (6 bases). This sequence was found in an adult who received the AZD1222 COVID-19 vaccine. The sample was peripheral blood, taken 28 days after the second AZD1222 dose. CDR3 DNA sequence: TGTGCCAGTAGAACAGGGAACTATGGCTACACCTTC. Translated, it gives CASRTGNYGYTF.